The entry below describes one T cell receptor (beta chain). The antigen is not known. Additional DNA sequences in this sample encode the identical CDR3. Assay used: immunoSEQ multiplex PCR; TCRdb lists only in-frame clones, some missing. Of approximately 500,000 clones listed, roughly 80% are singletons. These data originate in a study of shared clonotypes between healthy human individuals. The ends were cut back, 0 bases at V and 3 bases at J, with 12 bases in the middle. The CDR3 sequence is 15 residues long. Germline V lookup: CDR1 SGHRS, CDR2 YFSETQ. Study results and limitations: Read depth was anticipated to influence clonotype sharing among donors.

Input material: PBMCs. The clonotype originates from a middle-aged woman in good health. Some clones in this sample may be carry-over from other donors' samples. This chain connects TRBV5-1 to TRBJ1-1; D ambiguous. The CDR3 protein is CASSLGARVDTEAFF. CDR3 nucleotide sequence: TGCGCCAGCAGCTTGGGGGCACGAGTGGACACTGAAGCTTTCTTT.